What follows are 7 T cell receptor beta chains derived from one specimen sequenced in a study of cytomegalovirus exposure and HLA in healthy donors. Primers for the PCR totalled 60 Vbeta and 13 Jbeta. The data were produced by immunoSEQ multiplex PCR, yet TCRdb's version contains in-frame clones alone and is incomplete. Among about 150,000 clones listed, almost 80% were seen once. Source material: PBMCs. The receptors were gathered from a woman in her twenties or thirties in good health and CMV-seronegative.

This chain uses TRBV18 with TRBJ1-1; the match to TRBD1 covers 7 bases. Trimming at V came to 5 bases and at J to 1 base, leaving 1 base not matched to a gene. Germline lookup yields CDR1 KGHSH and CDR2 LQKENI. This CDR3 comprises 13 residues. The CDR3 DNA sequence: TGTGCCAGCTCAGGACAGGCGAACACTGAAGCTTTCTTT. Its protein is CASSGQANTEAFF.

The CDR3 protein is CASSLTLMTASYEQYF. In DNA, the CDR3 is TGCGCCAGCAGCCTTACCCTAATGACAGCTTCCTACGAGCAGTACTTC. The chain combines TRBV5-1 with TRBJ2-7, with D possibly matching TRBD1 (5 bases). The V end was cut by 4 bases, the J end by 1 base, with 18 bases between. There are 16 residues in the CDR3. Germline loops: CDR1 SGHRS, CDR2 YFSETQ.

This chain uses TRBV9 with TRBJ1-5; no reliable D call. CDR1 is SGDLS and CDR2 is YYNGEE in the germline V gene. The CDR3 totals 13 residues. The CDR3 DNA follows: TGTGCTGCGGGCAGAGGTGTGCGGCAGCCCCAGCATTTT. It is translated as CAAGRGVRQPQHF.

CDR3 coding DNA: TGTGCCAGCAGCTTGGGAGAGGTAGGGGCGAGTGGCTACACCTTC. This gives the protein CASSLGEVGASGYTF. The chain carries TRBV5-4 and TRBJ1-2, with D perhaps TRBD1 (5 bases). V gave up 0 bases and J gave up 7 bases, with 16 bases separating them. This CDR3 region has 15 residues. From germline, CDR1 is SGHNT and CDR2 YYREEE (reference sequence).

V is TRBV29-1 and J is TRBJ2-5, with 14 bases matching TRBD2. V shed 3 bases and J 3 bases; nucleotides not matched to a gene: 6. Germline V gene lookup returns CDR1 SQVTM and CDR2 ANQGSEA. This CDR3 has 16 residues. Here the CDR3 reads CSVDGLAGGPEETQYF. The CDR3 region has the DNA TGCAGCGTTGATGGACTAGCGGGGGGACCTGAAGAGACCCAGTACTTC.

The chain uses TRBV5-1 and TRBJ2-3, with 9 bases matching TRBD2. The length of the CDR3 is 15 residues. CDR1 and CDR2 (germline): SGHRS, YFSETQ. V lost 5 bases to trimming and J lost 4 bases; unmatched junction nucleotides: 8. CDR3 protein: CASRTGRGGPDTQYF. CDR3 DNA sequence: TGCGCCAGCAGGACGGGGCGGGGGGGCCCAGATACGCAGTATTTT.

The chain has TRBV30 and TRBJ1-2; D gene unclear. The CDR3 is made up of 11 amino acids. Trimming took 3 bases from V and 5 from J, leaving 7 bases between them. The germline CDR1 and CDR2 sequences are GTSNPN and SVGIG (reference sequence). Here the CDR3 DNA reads TGTGCCTGGAGAGAGGGTTATGGCTACACCTTC. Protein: CAWREGYGYTF.